This T cell receptor (beta chain) was retrieved from a study of T cell responses to AZD1222 COVID-19 vaccine. Trimming took 7 bases from V and 5 from J, leaving 9 bases between them. The germline V gene has CDR1 SGHDT and CDR2 YYEEEE. The CDR3 totals 11 residues. Study-level findings and limits: Targeting of unmutated variant regions was reportedly seen in nearly half of spike-specific TCRs. Baseline testing showed seropositivity in only a handful of AZD1222 recipients. The donor cohort was predominantly white British with a female majority, and clonal diversity may have been underestimated.

Some clones are missing from TCRdb's copy, which holds only in-frame ones; the method was immunoSEQ multiplex PCR. The data contain around 150,000 clones, roughly 92% of them singletons. For this clone: Its antigen is undetermined.

This TCR derives from an adult in good health. The specimen was peripheral blood, collected on day 0 of AZD1222 vaccination. The rearrangement joins TRBV5-6 to TRBJ2-5; D is unresolved. CDR3 coding DNA: TGTGCCAGCCATAGCAGGGAGACCCAGTACTTC. The encoded protein is CASHSRETQYF.